One sample yielded the 9 T cell receptor beta chains listed below, sequenced in a study of response to subunit inactivated influenza vaccine. TCRdb re-derived calls from the RT-PCR reads in MiXCR, one entry per CDR3 protein. The table lists 590,000 or so distinct CDR3 sequences, roughly 15% of them singletons. This material consisted of PBMCs from blood, taken roughly 15 days before vaccination. The receptors stem from a man aged 45 to 65 who received an inactivated influenza vaccine.

The chain has TRBV6-5 and TRBJ2-1, with 7 bases identical to TRBD1. This CDR3 is built from 15 residues. V dropped 2 bases and J dropped 7; count of bases not matched to a gene: 8. Germline V lookup: CDR1 MNHEY, CDR2 SVGAGI. CDR3 bases: TGTGCCAGCAGTTACAGCAGGGGGACCCAGAATGAGCAGTTCTTC. Translated: CASSYSRGTQNEQFF.

In this sample, this clonotype turned up many times. V and J are TRBV11-2 and TRBJ2-7, with D hard to call. CDR1 SGHAT and CDR2 FQNNGV come from the germline V gene. This CDR3 is built from 15 residues. V lost 0 bases to trimming and J lost 0 bases, with 9 bases between them. Here the CDR3 DNA reads TGTGCCAGCAGCTTAGAGAACCACAACTCCTACGAGCAGTACTTC. It codes for CASSLENHNSYEQYF.

This clonotype was detected many times. The V and J genes are TRBV5-1 and TRBJ2-2; no definite D call. The CDR3 is made up of 14 amino acids. Germline assignment: CDR1 SGHRS and CDR2 YFSETQ. V lost 0 bases and J 2 bases, leaving 5 bases between the germline ends. The CDR3 loop reads CASSLARNTGELFF. The CDR3 nucleotides are TGCGCCAGCAGCTTGGCTCGTAACACCGGGGAGCTGTTTTTT.

This clonotype has a handful of counts. The chain couples TRBV27 to TRBJ1-5; weak D call: TRBD1 (5 bases). Germline assignment: CDR1 MNHEY and CDR2 SMNVEV (reference sequence). This CDR3 contains 15 residues. V was clipped by 2 bases and J by 0 bases, with 8 bases between them. The chain's CDR3 is CASSLMGLSNQPQHF. The CDR3 nucleotides read TGTGCCAGCAGTTTAATGGGACTTAGCAATCAGCCCCAGCATTTT.

CDR3 nucleotides: TGTGCCAGCAGCACCACGGACGGGACAGGGGCCTACGAGCAGTACTTC. Its translation is CASSTTDGTGAYEQYF. The V gene is TRBV12-3 or TRBV12-4, the J gene TRBJ2-7, with TRBD1 matching over 10 bases. The junction had 10 bases not matched to a gene; V was cut back by 6 bases and J by 2 bases. CDR3 length equals 16 residues.

In its sample, this clonotype was seen many times. The CDR3 DNA sequence: TGCGCCAGCAGCTTCAGTACCATGAACACTGAAGCTTTCTTT. Translated, it gives CASSFSTMNTEAFF. The chain carries TRBV5-1 and TRBJ1-1, with unresolved D. V was shortened by 2 bases and J by 0 bases, with 8 bases between the two germline ends. The germline V gene encodes CDR1 SGHRS and CDR2 YFSETQ. The CDR3 totals 14 residues.

The chain joins TRBV5-1 to TRBJ1-6; TRBD1 agrees at 12 bases. The CDR3 spans 16 residues. The ends lost 1 base at V and 9 bases at J; junction bases unmatched: 5. Germline loops: CDR1 SGHRS, CDR2 YFSETQ. The CDR3 DNA is TGCGCCAGCAGCTTGAATTGGGACAGGGGGCTTTCACCCCTCCACTTT. It codes for CASSLNWDRGLSPLHF. The whole variable domain, remainder taken from reference TRBV5-1 and TRBJ1-6, is KAGVTQTPRYLIKTRGQQVTLSCSPISGHRSVSWYQQTPGQGLQFLFEYFSETQRNKGNFPGRFSGRQFSNSRSEMNVSTLELGDSALYLCASSLNWDRGLSPLHFGNGTRLTVT.

The rearrangement uses TRBV7-2 and TRBJ1-5; D is undetermined. V lost 2 bases to trimming and J lost 3 bases, with 11 bases between them. This CDR3 has 15 residues. From germline, CDR1 is SGHTA and CDR2 FQGNSA. The CDR3 region is CASSLLMDYNQPQHF. The CDR3 nucleotides are TGTGCCAGCAGCTTACTCATGGACTACAATCAGCCCCAGCATTTT. Full variable domain (rest looked up from reference TRBV7-2 and TRBJ1-5): GAGVSQSPSNKVTEKGKDVELRCDPISGHTALYWYRQSLGQGLEFLIYFQGNSAPDKSGLPSDRFSAERTGGSVSTLTIQRTQQEDSAVYLCASSLLMDYNQPQHFGDGTRLSIL.

The rearrangement links TRBV30 to TRBJ2-1, with D hard to call. Germline V lookup: CDR1 GTSNPN, CDR2 SVGIG (reference sequence). This CDR3 is built from 11 residues. Trimming removed 5 bases from V and 7 bases from J, with 9 bases in between. The CDR3 coding sequence is TGTGCCTGGGCCCACCCTAATGAGCAGTTCTTC. Its protein product is CAWAHPNEQFF.